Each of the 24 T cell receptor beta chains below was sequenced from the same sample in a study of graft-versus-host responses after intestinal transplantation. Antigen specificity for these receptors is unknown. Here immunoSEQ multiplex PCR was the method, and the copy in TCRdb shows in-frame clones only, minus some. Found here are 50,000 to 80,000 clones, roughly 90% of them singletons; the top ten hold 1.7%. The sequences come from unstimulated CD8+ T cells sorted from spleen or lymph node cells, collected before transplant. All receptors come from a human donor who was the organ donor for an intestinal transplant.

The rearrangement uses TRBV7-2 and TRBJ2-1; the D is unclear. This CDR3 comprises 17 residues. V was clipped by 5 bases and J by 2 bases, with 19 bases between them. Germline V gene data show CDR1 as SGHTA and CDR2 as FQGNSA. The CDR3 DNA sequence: TGTGCCAGCAGCCTTATCGCATACCGGGTCACCTACAATGAGCAGTTCTTC. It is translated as CASSLIAYRVTYNEQFF.

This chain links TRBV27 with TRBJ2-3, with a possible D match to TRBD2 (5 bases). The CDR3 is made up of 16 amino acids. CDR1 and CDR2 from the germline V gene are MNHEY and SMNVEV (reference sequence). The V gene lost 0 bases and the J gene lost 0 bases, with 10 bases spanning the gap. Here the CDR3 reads CASSLSMSGSTDTQYF. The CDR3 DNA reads TGTGCCAGCAGTTTATCGATGAGCGGTAGCACAGATACGCAGTATTTT.

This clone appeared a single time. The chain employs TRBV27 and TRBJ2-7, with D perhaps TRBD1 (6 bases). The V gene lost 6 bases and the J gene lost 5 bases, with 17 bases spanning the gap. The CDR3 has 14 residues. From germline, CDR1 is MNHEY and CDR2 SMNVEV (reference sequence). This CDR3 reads CASRQGMRVNEQYF. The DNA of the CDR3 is TGTGCCAGCAGACAGGGTATGAGGGTCAACGAGCAGTACTTC.

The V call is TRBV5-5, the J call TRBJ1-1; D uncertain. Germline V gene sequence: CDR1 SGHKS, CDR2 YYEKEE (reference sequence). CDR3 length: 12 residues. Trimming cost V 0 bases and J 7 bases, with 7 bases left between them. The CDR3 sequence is CASSLGAIEAFF. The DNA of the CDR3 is TGTGCCAGCAGCTTGGGGGCTATTGAAGCTTTCTTT.

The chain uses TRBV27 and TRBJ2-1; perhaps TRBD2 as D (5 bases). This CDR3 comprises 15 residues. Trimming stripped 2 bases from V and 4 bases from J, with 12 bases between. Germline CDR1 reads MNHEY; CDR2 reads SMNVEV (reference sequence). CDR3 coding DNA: TGTGCCAGCAGTTTAAGTTGGGAGATATACAATGAGCAGTTCTTC. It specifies CASSLSWEIYNEQFF.

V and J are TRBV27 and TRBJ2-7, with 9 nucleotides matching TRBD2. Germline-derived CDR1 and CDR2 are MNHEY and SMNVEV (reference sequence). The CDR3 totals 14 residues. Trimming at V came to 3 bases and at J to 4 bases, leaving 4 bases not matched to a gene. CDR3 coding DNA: TGTGCCAGCAGTTTTAGCGGGAGCCTTTACGAGCAGTACTTC. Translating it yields CASSFSGSLYEQYF.

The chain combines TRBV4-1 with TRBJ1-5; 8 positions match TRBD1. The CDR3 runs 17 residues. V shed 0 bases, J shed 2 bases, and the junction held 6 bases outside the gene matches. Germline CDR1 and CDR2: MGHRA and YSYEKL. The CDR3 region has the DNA TGCGCCAGCAGCCAAGAGGGGGGACAGGCTGGCAATCAGCCCCAGCATTTT. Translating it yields CASSQEGGQAGNQPQHF.

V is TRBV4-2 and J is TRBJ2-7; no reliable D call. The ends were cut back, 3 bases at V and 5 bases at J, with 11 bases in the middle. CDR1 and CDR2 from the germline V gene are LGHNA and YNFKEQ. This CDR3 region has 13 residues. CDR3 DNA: TGTGCCAGCAGCCATCAAGCCCGGGACGAGCAGTACTTC. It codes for CASSHQARDEQYF.

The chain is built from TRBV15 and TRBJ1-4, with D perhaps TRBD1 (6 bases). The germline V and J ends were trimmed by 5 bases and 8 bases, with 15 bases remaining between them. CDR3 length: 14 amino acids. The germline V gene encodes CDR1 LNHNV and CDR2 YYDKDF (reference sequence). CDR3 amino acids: CATSRGRGGEKLFF. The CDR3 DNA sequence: TGTGCCACCAGCCGGGGCAGGGGCGGCGAAAAACTGTTTTTT.

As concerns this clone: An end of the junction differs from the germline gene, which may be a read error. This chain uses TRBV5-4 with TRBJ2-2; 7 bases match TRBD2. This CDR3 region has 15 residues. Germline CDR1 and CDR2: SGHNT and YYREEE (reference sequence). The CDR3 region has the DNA TGTGCCAGCAACTTGTGGGCTAGCGGAACCGGGGAGCTGTTTTTT. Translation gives CASNLWASGTGELFF.

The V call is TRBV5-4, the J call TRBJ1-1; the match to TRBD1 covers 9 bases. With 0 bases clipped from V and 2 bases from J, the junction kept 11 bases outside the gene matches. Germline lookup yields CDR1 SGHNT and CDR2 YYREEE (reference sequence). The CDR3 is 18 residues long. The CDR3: CASSLDFTGGQGNTEAFF. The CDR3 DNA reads TGTGCCAGCAGCTTGGATTTCACAGGGGGCCAGGGAAACACTGAAGCTTTCTTT.

The CDR3: CASSPAGERGLNYNEQFF. As DNA, the CDR3 is TGTGCCAGCAGCCCCGCTGGGGAGCGGGGGCTTAATTACAATGAGCAGTTCTTC. The genes are TRBV7-9 and TRBJ2-1; 8 bases are a match to TRBD2. The CDR3 sequence is 18 residues long. V dropped 5 bases and J dropped 4; count of bases not matched to a gene: 16. Germline V gene data show CDR1 as SEHNR and CDR2 as FQNEAQ (reference sequence).

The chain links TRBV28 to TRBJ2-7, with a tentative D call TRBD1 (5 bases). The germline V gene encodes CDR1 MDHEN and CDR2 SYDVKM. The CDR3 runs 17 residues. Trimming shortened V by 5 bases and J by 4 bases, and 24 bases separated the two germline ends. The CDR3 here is CASSPQARQNIRYEQYF. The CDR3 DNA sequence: TGTGCCAGCAGTCCCCAAGCACGACAGAATATACGGTACGAGCAGTACTTC.

The CDR3 sequence is CASSLRGYTDTQYF. The CDR3 DNA follows: TGTGCCAGCAGCCTGAGGGGGTACACAGATACGCAGTATTTT. This chain joins TRBV5-8 and TRBJ2-3; possible D gene TRBD1, 6 bases. CDR3 length: 14 residues. V lost 4 bases, J lost 2 bases, and 11 bases lay in between. Germline lookup yields CDR1 SGHTS and CDR2 YDEGEE.

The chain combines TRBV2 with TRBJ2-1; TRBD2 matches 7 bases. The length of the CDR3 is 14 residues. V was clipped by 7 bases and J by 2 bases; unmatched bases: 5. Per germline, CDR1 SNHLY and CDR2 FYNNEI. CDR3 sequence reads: CASNPSGAYNEQFF. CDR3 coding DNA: TGTGCCAGCAATCCAAGCGGGGCCTACAATGAGCAGTTCTTC.

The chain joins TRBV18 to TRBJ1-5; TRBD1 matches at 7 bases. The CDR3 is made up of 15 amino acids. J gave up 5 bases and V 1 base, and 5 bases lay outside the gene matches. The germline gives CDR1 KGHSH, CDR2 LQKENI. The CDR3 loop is CASSPRDSYYQPQHF. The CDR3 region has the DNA TGTGCCAGCTCACCACGGGACAGTTACTATCAGCCCCAGCATTTT.

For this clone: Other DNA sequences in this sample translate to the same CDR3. The CDR3 here is CASSDSASGSYNEQFF. The DNA of the CDR3 is TGTGCCAGCAGTGACTCAGCTAGCGGTTCATACAATGAGCAGTTCTTC. The rearrangement links TRBV6-4 to TRBJ2-1; TRBD2 matches 7 bases. Germline V gene sequence: CDR1 MRHNA, CDR2 SNTAGT. The V gene end was trimmed by 0 bases and the J gene end by 4 bases; junction bases not matched to a gene: 6. This CDR3 region has 16 residues.

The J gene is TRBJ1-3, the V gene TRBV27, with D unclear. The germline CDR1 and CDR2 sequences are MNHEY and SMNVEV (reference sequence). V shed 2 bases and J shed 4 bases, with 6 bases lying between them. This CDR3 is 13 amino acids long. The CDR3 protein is CASSLSEGNTIYF. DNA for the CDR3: TGTGCCAGCAGTTTAAGTGAGGGAAACACCATATATTTT.

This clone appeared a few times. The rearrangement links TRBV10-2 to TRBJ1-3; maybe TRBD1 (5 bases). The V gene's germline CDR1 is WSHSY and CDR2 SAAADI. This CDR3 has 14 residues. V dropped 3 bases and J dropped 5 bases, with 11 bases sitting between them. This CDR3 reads CASSDREKRNTIYF. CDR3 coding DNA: TGCGCCAGCAGTGACAGGGAAAAAAGAAACACCATATATTTT.

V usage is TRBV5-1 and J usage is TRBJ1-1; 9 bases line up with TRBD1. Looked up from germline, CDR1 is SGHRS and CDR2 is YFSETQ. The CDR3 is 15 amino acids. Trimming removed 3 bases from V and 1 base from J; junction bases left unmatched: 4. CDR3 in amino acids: CASSSMTGGNTEAFF. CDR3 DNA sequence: TGCGCCAGCAGCTCGATGACAGGGGGGAACACTGAAGCTTTCTTT.

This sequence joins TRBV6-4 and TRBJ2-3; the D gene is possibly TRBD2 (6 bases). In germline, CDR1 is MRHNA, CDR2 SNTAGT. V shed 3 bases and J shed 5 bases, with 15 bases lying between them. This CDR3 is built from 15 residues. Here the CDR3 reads CASSETAEGGDTQYF. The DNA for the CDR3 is TGTGCCAGCAGTGAAACGGCAGAGGGAGGAGATACGCAGTATTTT.

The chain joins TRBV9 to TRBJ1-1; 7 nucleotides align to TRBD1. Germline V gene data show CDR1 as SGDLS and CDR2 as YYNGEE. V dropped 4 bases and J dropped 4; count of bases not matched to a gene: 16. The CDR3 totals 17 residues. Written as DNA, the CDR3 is TGTGCCAGCAGCCCAGCTGGCACAGGGGTCGAGGTCACTGAAGCTTTCTTT. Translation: CASSPAGTGVEVTEAFF.

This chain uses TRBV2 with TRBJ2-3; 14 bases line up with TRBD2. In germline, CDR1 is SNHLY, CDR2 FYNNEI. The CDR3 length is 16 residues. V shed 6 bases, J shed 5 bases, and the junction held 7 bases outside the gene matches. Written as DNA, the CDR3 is TGTGCCAGCAGCGAGACTAGCGGGAGGGCCAGAGATACGCAGTATTTT. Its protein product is CASSETSGRARDTQYF.

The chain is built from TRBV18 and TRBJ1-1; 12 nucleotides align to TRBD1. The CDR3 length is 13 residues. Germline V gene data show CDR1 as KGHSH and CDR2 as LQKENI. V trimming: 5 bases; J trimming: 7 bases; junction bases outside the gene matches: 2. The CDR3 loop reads CASSGTGGDEAFF. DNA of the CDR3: TGTGCCAGCTCAGGGACAGGGGGCGATGAAGCTTTCTTT. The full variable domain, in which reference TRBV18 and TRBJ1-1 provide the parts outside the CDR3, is NAGVMQNPRHLVRRRGQEARLRCSPMKGHSHVYWYRQLPEEGLKFMVYLQKENIIDESGMPKERFSAEFPKEGPSILRIQQVVRGDSAAYFCASSGTGGDEAFFGQGTRLTVV.